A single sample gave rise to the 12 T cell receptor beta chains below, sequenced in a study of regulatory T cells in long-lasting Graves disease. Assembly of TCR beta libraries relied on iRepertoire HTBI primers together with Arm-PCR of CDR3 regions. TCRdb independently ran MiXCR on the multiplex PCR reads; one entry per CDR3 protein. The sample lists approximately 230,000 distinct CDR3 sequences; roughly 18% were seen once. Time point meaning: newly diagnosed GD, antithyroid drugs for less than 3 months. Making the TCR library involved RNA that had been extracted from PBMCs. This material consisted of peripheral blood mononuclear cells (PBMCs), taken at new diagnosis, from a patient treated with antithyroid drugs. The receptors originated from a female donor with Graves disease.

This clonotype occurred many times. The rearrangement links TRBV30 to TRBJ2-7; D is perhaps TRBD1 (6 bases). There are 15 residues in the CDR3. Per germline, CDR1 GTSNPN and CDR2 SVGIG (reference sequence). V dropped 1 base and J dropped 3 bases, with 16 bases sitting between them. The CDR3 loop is CAWSGGTLNHYEQYF. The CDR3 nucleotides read TGTGCCTGGAGTGGGGGGACACTTAACCACTACGAGCAGTACTTC.

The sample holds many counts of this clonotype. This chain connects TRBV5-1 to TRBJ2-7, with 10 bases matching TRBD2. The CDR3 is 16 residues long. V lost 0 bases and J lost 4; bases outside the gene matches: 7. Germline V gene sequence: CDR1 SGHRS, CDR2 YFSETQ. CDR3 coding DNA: TGCGCCAGCAGCTTGGGAGGTCCTAGCGGGAGTTACGAGCAGTACTTC. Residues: CASSLGGPSGSYEQYF.

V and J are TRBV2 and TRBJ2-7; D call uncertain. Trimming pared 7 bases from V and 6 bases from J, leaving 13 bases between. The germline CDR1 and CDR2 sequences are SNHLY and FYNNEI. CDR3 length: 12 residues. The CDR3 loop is CASKSNNREQYF. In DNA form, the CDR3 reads TGTGCCAGCAAGTCGAACAACCGCGAGCAGTACTTC.

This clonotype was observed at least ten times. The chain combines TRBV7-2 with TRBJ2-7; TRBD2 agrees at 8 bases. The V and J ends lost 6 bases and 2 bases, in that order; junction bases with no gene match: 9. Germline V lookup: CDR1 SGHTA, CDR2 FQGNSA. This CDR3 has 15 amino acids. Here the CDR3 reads CASSLELAAPYEQYF. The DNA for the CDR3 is TGTGCCAGCAGTCTGGAACTAGCGGCACCCTACGAGCAGTACTTC.

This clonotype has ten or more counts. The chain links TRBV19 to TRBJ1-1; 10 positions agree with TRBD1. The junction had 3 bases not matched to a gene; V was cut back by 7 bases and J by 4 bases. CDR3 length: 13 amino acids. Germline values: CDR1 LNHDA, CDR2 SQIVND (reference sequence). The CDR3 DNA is TGTGCCAGTATGAGGACAGGGGGCACTGAAGCTTTCTTT. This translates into CASMRTGGTEAFF.

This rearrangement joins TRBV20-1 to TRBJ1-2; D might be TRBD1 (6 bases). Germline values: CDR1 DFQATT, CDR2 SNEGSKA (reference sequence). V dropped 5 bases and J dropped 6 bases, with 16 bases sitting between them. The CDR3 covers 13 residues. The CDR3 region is CSAQTGSVDGYTF. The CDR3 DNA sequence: TGCAGTGCTCAAACAGGGAGCGTGGATGGCTACACCTTC.

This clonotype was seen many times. CDR3 nucleotide sequence: TGCAGTGCTCCGGACGGCGGGAACTATGGCTACACCTTC. Translated, it gives CSAPDGGNYGYTF. V and J are TRBV20-1 and TRBJ1-2; D uncertain. V lost 5 bases to trimming and J lost 2 bases, with 12 bases between them. The CDR3 runs 13 residues. Per the germline V gene, CDR1 is DFQATT and CDR2 is SNEGSKA (reference sequence).

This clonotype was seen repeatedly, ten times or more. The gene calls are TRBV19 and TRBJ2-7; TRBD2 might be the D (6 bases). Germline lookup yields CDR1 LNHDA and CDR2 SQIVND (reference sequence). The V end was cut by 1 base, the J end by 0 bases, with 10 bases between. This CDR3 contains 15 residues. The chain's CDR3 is CASSIGGVPSYEQYF. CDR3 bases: TGTGCCAGTAGTATAGGCGGGGTACCCTCCTACGAGCAGTACTTC.

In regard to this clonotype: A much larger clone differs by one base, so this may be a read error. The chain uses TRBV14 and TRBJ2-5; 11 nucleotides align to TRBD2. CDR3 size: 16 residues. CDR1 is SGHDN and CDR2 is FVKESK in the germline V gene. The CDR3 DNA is TGTGCCAGCAGCCAAGGGGCACTAGCGGGAGAGGAGACCCAGTGCTTC. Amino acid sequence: CASSQGALAGEETQCF. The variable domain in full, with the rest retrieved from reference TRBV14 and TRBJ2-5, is EAGVTQFPSHSVIEKGQTVTLRCDPISGHDNLYWYRRVMGKEIKFLLHFVKESKQDESGMPNNRFLAERTGGTYSTLKVQPAELEDSGVYFCASSQGALAGEETQCFGPGTRLLVL.

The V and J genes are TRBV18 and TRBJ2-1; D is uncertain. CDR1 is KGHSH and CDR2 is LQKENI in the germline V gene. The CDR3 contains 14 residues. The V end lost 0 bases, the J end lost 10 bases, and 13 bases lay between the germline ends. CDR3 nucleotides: TGTGCCAGCTCACCACCCGGGCTAACCTACGAGCAGTTCTTC. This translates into CASSPPGLTYEQFF.

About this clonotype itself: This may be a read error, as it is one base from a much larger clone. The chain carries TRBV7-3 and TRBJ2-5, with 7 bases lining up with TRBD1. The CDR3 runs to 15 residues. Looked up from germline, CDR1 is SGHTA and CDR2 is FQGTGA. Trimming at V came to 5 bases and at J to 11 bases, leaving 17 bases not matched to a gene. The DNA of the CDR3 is TGTGCCAGCAGCCCTCAGGGGGTCCTGGGCAATGAGCAGTACTTC. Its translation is CASSPQGVLGNEQYF.

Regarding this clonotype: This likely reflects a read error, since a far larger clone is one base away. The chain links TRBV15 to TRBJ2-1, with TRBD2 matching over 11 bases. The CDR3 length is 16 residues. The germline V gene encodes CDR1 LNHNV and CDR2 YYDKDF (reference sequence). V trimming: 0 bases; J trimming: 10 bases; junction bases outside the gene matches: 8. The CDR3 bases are TGTGCCACCAGCAGAGATGCGACTAGCGGGATATTCGAGCAGTTCTTC. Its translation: CATSRDATSGIFEQFF.